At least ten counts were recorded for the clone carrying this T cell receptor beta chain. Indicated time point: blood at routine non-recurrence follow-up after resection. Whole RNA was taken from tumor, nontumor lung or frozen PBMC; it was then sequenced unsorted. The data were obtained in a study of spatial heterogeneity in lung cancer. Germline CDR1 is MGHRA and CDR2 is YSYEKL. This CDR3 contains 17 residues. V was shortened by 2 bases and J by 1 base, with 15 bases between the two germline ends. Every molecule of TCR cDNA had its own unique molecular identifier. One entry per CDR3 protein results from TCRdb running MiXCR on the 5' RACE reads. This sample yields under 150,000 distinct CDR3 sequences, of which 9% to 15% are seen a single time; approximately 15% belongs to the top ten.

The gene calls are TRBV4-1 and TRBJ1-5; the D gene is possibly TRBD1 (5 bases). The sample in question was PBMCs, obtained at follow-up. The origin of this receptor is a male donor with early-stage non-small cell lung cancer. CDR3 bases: TGCGCCAGCAGCCAAATCCCGGAGGGGATAAGCAATCAGCCCCAGCATTTT. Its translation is CASSQIPEGISNQPQHF.